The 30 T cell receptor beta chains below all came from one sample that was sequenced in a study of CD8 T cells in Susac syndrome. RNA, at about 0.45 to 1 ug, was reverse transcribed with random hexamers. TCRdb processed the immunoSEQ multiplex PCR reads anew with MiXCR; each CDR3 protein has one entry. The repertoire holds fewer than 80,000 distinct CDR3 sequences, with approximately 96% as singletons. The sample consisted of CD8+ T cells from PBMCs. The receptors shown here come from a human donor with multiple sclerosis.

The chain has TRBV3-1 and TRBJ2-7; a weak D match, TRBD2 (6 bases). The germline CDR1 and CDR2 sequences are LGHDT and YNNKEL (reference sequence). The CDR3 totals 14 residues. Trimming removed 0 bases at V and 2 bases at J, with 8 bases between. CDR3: CASSQDPSAYEQYF. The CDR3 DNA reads TGTGCCAGCAGCCAAGATCCTAGCGCCTACGAGCAGTACTTC.

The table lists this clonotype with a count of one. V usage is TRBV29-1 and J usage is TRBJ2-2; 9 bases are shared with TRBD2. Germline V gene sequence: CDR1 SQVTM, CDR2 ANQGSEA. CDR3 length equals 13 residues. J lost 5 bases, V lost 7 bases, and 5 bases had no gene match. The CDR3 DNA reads TGCAGCGCGCTAGCGGGGTTAACCGGGGAGCTGTTTTTT. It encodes CSALAGLTGELFF.

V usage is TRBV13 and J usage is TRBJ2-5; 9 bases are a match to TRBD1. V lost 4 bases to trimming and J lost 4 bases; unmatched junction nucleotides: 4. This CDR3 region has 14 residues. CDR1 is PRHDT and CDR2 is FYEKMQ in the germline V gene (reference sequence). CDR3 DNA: TGTGCCAGCAGCTACAGGGGGCTCTCAGAGACCCAGTACTTC. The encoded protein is CASSYRGLSETQYF.

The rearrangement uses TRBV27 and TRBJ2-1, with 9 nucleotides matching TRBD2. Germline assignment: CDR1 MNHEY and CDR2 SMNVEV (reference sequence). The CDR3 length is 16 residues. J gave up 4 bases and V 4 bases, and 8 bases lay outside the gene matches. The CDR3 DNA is TGTGCCAGCAGTTCCACAACTAGCGGGCTATACAATGAGCAGTTCTTC. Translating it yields CASSSTTSGLYNEQFF.

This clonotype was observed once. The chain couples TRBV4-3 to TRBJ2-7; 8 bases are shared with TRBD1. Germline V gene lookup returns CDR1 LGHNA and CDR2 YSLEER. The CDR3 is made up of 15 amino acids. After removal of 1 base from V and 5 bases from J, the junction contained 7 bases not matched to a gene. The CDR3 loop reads CASSQGTGMSHEQYF. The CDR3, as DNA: TGCGCCAGCAGCCAAGGGACAGGGATGTCCCACGAGCAGTACTTC.

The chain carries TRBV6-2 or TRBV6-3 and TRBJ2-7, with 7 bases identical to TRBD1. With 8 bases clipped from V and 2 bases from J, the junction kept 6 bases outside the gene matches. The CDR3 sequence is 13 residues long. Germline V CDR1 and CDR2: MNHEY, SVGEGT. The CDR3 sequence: CASLGTDAYEQYF. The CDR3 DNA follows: TGTGCCAGCCTTGGGACAGACGCCTACGAGCAGTACTTC.

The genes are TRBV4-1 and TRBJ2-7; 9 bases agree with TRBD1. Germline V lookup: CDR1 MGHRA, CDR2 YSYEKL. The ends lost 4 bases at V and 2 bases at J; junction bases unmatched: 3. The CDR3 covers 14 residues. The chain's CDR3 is CASSRDRVTYEQYF. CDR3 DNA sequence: TGCGCCAGCAGCCGGGACAGGGTGACCTACGAGCAGTACTTC.

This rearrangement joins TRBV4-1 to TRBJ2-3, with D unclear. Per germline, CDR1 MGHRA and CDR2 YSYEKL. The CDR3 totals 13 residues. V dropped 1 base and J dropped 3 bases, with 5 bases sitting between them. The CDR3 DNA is TGCGCCAGCAGCCAAGTCGGAACAGATACGCAGTATTTT. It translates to CASSQVGTDTQYF.

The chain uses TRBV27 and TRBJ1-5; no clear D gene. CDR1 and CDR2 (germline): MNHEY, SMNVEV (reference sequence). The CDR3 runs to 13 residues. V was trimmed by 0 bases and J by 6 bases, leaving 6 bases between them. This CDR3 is CASSLSRIQPQHF. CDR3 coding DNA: TGTGCCAGCAGTTTATCCCGGATTCAGCCCCAGCATTTT.

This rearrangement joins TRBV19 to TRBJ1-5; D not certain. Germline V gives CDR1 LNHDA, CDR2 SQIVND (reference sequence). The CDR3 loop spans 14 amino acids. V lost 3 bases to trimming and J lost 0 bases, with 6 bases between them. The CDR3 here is CASSIRDSNQPQHF. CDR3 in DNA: TGTGCCAGTAGTATCCGGGATAGCAATCAGCCCCAGCATTTT.

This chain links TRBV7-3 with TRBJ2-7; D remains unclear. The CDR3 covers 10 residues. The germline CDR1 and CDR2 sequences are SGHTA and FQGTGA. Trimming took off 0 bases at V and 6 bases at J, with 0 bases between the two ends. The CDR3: CASSLTEQYF. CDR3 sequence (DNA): TGTGCCAGCAGCTTAACCGAGCAGTACTTC.

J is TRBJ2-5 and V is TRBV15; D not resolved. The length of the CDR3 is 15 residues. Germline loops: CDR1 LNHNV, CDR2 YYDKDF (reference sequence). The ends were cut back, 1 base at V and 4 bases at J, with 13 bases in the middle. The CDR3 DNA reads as TGTGCCACCAGCAGAGTGCGCCAGGCCGGAGAGACCCAGTACTTC. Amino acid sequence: CATSRVRQAGETQYF. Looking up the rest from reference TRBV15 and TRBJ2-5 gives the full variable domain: DAMVIQNPRYQVTQFGKPVTLSCSQTLNHNVMYWYQQKSSQAPKLLFHYYDKDFNNEADTPDNFQSRRPNTSFCFLDIRSPGLGDTAMYLCATSRVRQAGETQYFGPGTRLLVL.

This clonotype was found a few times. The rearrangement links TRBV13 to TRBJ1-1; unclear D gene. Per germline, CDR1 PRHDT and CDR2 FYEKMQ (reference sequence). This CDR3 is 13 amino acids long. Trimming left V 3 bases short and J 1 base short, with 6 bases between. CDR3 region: CASSFPPNTEAFF. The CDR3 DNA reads TGTGCCAGCAGCTTTCCCCCGAACACTGAAGCTTTCTTT.

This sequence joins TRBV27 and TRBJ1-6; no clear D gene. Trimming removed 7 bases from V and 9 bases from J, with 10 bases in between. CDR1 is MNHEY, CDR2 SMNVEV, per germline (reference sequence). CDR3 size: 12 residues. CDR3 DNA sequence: TGTGCCAGCAATACCCGGGGTTCACCCCTCCACTTT. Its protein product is CASNTRGSPLHF.

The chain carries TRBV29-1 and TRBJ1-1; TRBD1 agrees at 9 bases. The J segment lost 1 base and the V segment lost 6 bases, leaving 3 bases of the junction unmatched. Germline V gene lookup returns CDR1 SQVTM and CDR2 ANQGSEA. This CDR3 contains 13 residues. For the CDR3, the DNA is TGCAGCGTCCTGGGACAGGGGAACACTGAAGCTTTCTTT. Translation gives CSVLGQGNTEAFF.

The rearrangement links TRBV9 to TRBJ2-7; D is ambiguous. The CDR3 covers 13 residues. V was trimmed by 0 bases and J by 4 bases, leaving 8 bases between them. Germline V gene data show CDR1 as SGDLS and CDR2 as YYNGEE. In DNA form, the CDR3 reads TGTGCCAGCAGCGTAGAGCCAGATTACGAGCAGTACTTC. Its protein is CASSVEPDYEQYF.

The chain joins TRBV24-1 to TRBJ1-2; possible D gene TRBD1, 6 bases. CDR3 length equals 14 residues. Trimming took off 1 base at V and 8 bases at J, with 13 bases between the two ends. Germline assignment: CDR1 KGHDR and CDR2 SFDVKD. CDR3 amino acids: CATSDFHRDEGYTF. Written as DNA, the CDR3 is TGTGCCACCAGTGATTTTCACAGGGATGAAGGCTACACCTTC.

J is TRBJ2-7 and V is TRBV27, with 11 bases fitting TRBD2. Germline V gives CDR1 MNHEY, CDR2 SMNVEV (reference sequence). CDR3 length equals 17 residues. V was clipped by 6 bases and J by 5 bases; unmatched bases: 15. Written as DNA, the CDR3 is TGTGCCAGCAGCTCTCAGCTAGCGGGAGGCTTTTCCCACGAGCAGTACTTC. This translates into CASSSQLAGGFSHEQYF.

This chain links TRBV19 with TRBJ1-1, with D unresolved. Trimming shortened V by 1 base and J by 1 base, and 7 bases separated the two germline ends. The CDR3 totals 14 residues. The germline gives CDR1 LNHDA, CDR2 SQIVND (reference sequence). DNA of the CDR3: TGTGCCAGTAGTATAGGAGGGAAGAACACTGAAGCTTTCTTT. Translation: CASSIGGKNTEAFF.

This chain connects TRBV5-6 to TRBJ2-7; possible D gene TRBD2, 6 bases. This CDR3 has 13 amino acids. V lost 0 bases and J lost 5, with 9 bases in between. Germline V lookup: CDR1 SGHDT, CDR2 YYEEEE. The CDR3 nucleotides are TGTGCCAGCAGCTTGGGACGGGGGAACGAGCAGTACTTC. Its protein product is CASSLGRGNEQYF.

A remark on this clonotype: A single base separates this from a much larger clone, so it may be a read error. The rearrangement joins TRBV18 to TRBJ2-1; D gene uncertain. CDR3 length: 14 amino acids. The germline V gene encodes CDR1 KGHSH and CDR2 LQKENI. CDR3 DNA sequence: TGTGCCATCTCACCGACGGGCTACTACAATGAGCAGTTCTTC. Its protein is CAISPTGYYNEQFF. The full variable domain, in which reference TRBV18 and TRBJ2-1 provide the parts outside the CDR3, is NAGVMQNPRHLVRRRGQEARLRCSPMKGHSHVYWYRQLPEEGLKFMVYLQKENIIDESGMPKERFSAEFPKEGPSILRIQQVVRGDSAAYFCAISPTGYYNEQFFGPGTRLTVL.

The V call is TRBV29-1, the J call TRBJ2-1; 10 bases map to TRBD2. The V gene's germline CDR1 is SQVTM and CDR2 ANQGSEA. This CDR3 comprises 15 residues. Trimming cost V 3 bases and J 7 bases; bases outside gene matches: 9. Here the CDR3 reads CSVDNPTSGLNEQFF. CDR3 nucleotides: TGCAGCGTTGACAACCCGACTAGCGGGTTAAATGAGCAGTTCTTC.

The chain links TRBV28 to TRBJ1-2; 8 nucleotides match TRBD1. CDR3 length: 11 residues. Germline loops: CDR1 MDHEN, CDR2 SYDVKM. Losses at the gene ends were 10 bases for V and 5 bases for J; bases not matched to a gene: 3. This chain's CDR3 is CAIWTGYGYTF. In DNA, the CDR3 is TGTGCCATCTGGACAGGGTATGGCTACACCTTC.

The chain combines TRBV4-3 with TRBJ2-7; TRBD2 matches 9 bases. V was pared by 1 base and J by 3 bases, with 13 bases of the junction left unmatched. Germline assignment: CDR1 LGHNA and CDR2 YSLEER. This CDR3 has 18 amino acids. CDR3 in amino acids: CASSQARAGGLTIYEQYF. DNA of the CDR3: TGCGCCAGCAGCCAAGCGCGGGCGGGGGGGCTCACGATCTACGAGCAGTACTTC.

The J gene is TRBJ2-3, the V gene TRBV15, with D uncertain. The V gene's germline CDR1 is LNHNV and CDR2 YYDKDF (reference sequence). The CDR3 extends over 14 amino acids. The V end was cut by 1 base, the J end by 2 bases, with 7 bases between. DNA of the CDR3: TGTGCCACCAGCAGAGTCCTTGCCACAGATACGCAGTATTTT. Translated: CATSRVLATDTQYF.

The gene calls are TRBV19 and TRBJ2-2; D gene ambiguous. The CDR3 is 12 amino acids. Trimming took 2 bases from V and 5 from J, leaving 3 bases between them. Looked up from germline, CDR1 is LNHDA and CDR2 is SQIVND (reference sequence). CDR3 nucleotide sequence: TGTGCCAGTAGTATAACTACCGGGGAGCTGTTTTTT. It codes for CASSITTGELFF. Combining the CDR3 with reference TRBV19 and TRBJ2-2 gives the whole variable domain DGGITQSPKYLFRKEGQNVTLSCEQNLNHDAMYWYRQDPGQGLRLIYYSQIVNDFQKGDIAEGYSVSREKKESFPLTVTSAQKNPTAFYLCASSITTGELFFGEGSRLTVL.

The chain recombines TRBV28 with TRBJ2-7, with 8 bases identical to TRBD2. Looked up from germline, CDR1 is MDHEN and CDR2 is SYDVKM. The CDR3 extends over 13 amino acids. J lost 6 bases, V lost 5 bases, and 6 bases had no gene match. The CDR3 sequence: CASSPGLALEQYF. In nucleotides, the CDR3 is TGTGCCAGCAGTCCCGGACTAGCTCTCGAGCAGTACTTC.

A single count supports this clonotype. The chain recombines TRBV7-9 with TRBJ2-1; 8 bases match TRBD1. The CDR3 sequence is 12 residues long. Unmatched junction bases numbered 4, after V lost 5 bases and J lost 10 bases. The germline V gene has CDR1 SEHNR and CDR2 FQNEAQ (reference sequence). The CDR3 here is CASSRDRREQFF. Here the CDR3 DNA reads TGTGCCAGCAGCCGGGACAGGAGGGAGCAGTTCTTC.

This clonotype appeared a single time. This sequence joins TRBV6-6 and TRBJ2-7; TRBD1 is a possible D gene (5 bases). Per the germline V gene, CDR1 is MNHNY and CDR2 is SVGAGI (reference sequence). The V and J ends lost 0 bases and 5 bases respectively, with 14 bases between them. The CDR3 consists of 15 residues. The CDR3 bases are TGTGCCAGCAGTTACTCCCCCATTGGACACCACGAGCAGTACTTC. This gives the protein CASSYSPIGHHEQYF.

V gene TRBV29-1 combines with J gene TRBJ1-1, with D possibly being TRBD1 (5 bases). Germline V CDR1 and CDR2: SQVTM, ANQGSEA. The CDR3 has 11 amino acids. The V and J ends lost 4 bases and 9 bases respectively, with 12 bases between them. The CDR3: CSVGGRDQAFF. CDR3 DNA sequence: TGCAGCGTTGGGGGCAGGGACCAAGCTTTCTTT. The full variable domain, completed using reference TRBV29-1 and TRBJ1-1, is SAVISQKPSRDICQRGTSLTIQCQVDSQVTMMFWYRQQPGQSLTLIATANQGSEATYESGFVIDKFPISRPNLTFSTLTVSNMSPEDSSIYLCSVGGRDQAFFGQGTRLTVV.